The 3 T cell receptor beta chains below were found in one sample sequenced in a study of T cell repertoires in cytomegalovirus infection. TCRdb ran MiXCR on the reads and lists one entry per CDR3 protein. The table lists around 530,000 distinct CDR3 sequences, approximately 26% of them singletons. Sample: PBMCs. These receptors originate from a human donor in good health (CMV status not recorded). Some clones in this sample may be carry-over from other donors' samples.

This clonotype was counted between two and nine times. The V gene is TRBV12-3 or TRBV12-4, the J gene TRBJ1-2, with D uncertain. V lost 3 bases and J lost 6, with 17 bases in between. The CDR3 has 15 residues. Written as DNA, the CDR3 is TGTGCCAGCAGTTTCCCCGACGGTCTCCAGCATGGCTACACCTTC. It translates to CASSFPDGLQHGYTF.

This clonotype was recorded many times. The chain employs TRBV7-2 and TRBJ1-3, with 7 bases identical to TRBD1. The germline gives CDR1 SGHTA, CDR2 FQGNSA. The CDR3 length is 15 residues. J gave up 2 bases and V 5 bases, and 6 bases lay outside the gene matches. The CDR3 protein is CASSARQGPGNTIYF. The CDR3 bases are TGTGCCAGCAGCGCGAGACAGGGTCCTGGAAACACCATATATTTT.

V gene TRBV18 combines with J gene TRBJ2-1, with TRBD2 identical over 8 bases. The V and J ends lost 1 base and 5 bases, in that order; junction bases with no gene match: 1. Germline V gives CDR1 KGHSH, CDR2 LQKENI. CDR3 length equals 14 residues. The DNA of the CDR3 is TGTGCCAGCTCACCACAAGCGGGAGACAATGAGCAGTTCTTC. Its protein is CASSPQAGDNEQFF.